Listed here is a single TCR beta chain. Its antigen is not known. TCRdb keeps only in-frame clones here, not all; method: immunoSEQ multiplex PCR. The sample records 35,000 to 50,000 clones, around 87% being singletons. The record originates from a study of OX40 agonist ivuxolimab in advanced cancers. The overall study: Anti-PD-1, anti-PD-L1 or anti-CTLA-4 therapy given earlier was allowed, and around 40% had some. Study-wide findings and caveats: CD8+ T cells showed, on average, more clonal expansion than CD4+ cells. At 0.1-3.0 mg/kg, partial responders had clonal expansion among the lowest observed.

The ends lost 3 bases at V and 8 bases at J; junction bases unmatched: 7. This CDR3 region has 15 residues. CDR1 and CDR2 (germline): LNHDA, SQIVND (reference sequence). This TCR derives from an adult with an advanced solid tumor such as melanoma, head and neck, liver or kidney cancer. This rearrangement joins TRBV19 to TRBJ2-3; 11 nucleotides agree with TRBD2. This specimen was CD4+ or CD8+ T cells sorted from blood, taken in a trial of the OX40 agonist ivuxolimab. The CDR3 coding sequence is TGTGCCAGTAGTATTAGCGGGAGGGGGGAGACTACGCAGTATTTT. It yields the protein CASSISGRGETTQYF.